Below, 29 T cell receptor beta chains from the same sample are listed, as sequenced in a study of T cells after yellow fever vaccination. One entry per CDR3 protein, called by TCRdb with MiXCR from the 5' RACE reads. The sample shows some 120,000 distinct CDR3 sequences, approximately 16% of them seen only once. Source: CD8+ T cells sorted from PBMCs, taken 5 days after the yellow fever booster vaccination. All receptors derive from a man between 18 and 29 years old who received the YFV17D yellow fever vaccine.

This clonotype was observed a few times. The chain links TRBV7-9 to TRBJ1-6; D ambiguous. The CDR3 has 13 residues. CDR1 is SEHNR and CDR2 is FQNEAQ in the germline V gene (reference sequence). With 6 bases removed from V and 7 bases from J, the gap between germline ends came to 10 bases. CDR3 sequence (DNA): TGTGCCAGCAGGGGCGGTCCGAATTCACCCCTCCACTTT. This encodes CASRGGPNSPLHF.

This clonotype was found a few times. The chain has TRBV9 and TRBJ2-1; 10 bases align to TRBD2. Per the germline V gene, CDR1 is SGDLS and CDR2 is YYNGEE. This CDR3 spans 15 amino acids. The V and J ends lost 3 bases and 4 bases, in that order; junction bases with no gene match: 4. As DNA, the CDR3 is TGTGCCAGCAGCGGAAGCGGGGGGGCTTACAATGAGCAGTTCTTC. This gives the protein CASSGSGGAYNEQFF.

This clonotype was recorded a few times. The genes are TRBV7-9 and TRBJ2-3, with D maybe TRBD1 (5 bases). The CDR3 consists of 16 residues. Germline V gives CDR1 SEHNR, CDR2 FQNEAQ (reference sequence). Trimming took off 0 bases at V and 2 bases at J, with 12 bases between the two ends. CDR3 DNA: TGTGCCAGCAGCTTAGCACAGCAGGGATCCACAGATACGCAGTATTTT. Translation gives CASSLAQQGSTDTQYF.

J is TRBJ1-4 and V is TRBV7-9, with a tentative D call TRBD1 (5 bases). CDR1 is SEHNR, CDR2 FQNEAQ, per germline (reference sequence). The CDR3 is 15 amino acids. The V end was cut by 5 bases, the J end by 8 bases, with 18 bases between. The CDR3 coding sequence is TGTGCCAGCAGCCTCATCAGGGCAAGCAGCGAAAAACTGTTTTTT. It yields the protein CASSLIRASSEKLFF.

The CDR3 protein is CASSSHLGLAGTGELFF. In DNA form, the CDR3 reads TGTGCCAGCAGCTCCCACCTTGGACTAGCGGGGACCGGGGAGCTGTTTTTT. The chain couples TRBV7-3 to TRBJ2-2, with TRBD2 matching 12 bases. CDR1 is SGHTA, CDR2 FQGTGA, per germline. CDR3 length equals 17 residues. V trimming: 4 bases; J trimming: 5 bases; junction bases outside the gene matches: 8. The entire variable domain, with the rest obtained from reference TRBV7-3 and TRBJ2-2, is as follows: GAGVSQTPSNKVTEKGKYVELRCDPISGHTALYWYRQSLGQGPEFLIYFQGTGAADDSGLPNDRFFAVRPEGSVSTLKIQRTERGDSAVYLCASSSHLGLAGTGELFFGEGSRLTVL.

This clonotype was counted only a few times. The chain is built from TRBV9 and TRBJ2-7, with D unclear. The CDR3 runs 14 residues. Trimming took off 0 bases at V and 2 bases at J, with 9 bases between the two ends. Germline lookup yields CDR1 SGDLS and CDR2 YYNGEE. CDR3 sequence reads: CASSVGDDTYEQYF. CDR3 nucleotide sequence: TGTGCCAGCAGCGTAGGTGATGATACCTACGAGCAGTACTTC.

This clonotype has a handful of counts. The chain has TRBV12-3 or TRBV12-4 and TRBJ2-2; TRBD2 agrees at 8 bases. CDR3 length equals 15 residues. V was clipped by 10 bases and J by 2 bases; unmatched bases: 9. The CDR3 spells CAISHGTRNTGELFF. The CDR3 nucleotides read TGTGCCATCTCTCACGGGACTAGAAACACCGGGGAGCTGTTTTTT.

The gene calls are TRBV5-1 and TRBJ2-7; D is undetermined. V lost 4 bases to trimming and J lost 5 bases, with 10 bases between them. CDR1 and CDR2 (germline): SGHRS, YFSETQ. This CDR3 is 12 amino acids long. The CDR3 loop is CASSLGRDEQYF. The CDR3 DNA reads as TGCGCCAGCAGCCTCGGACGCGACGAGCAGTACTTC. Complete variable domain (other parts from reference TRBV5-1 and TRBJ2-7): KAGVTQTPRYLIKTRGQQVTLSCSPISGHRSVSWYQQTPGQGLQFLFEYFSETQRNKGNFPGRFSGRQFSNSRSEMNVSTLELGDSALYLCASSLGRDEQYFGPGTRLTVT.

This clonotype was seen only a few times. The DNA for the CDR3 is TGTGCCAGCAGCTTAAGGAGCGGGCTGGTGGGAGAGACCCAGTACTTC. Residues: CASSLRSGLVGETQYF. The chain has TRBV7-2 and TRBJ2-5; maybe TRBD2 (6 bases). Germline V lookup: CDR1 SGHTA, CDR2 FQGNSA. The CDR3 length is 16 residues. Trimming cost V 2 bases and J 4 bases, with 17 bases left between them.

This chain connects TRBV19 to TRBJ1-2; TRBD1 matches 7 bases. The V segment lost 6 bases and the J segment 6 bases; nucleotides outside the gene matches: 13. Germline CDR1 LNHDA, CDR2 SQIVND (reference sequence). The CDR3 contains 15 residues. This CDR3 reads CASRIGQASRNGYTF. The CDR3 coding sequence is TGTGCCAGTAGGATTGGACAGGCGAGCAGGAATGGCTACACCTTC.

The chain uses TRBV19 and TRBJ2-1, with TRBD1 as a possible D gene (6 bases). Trimming cost V 3 bases and J 6 bases, with 9 bases left between them. The germline CDR1 and CDR2 sequences are LNHDA and SQIVND (reference sequence). The CDR3 spans 13 residues. The CDR3 protein is CASSMGRGNEQFF. As DNA, the CDR3 is TGTGCCAGTAGTATGGGCAGGGGCAATGAGCAGTTCTTC. Full variable domain (missing parts from reference TRBV19 and TRBJ2-1): DGGITQSPKYLFRKEGQNVTLSCEQNLNHDAMYWYRQDPGQGLRLIYYSQIVNDFQKGDIAEGYSVSREKKESFPLTVTSAQKNPTAFYLCASSMGRGNEQFFGPGTRLTVL.

This clonotype showed up just a few times. The rearrangement uses TRBV29-1 and TRBJ2-2; 9 bases align to TRBD2. V lost 2 bases and J lost 6; bases outside the gene matches: 1. Germline assignment: CDR1 SQVTM and CDR2 ANQGSEA. This CDR3 is 13 amino acids long. In DNA form, the CDR3 reads TGCAGCGTTGAAACTAGCGGGTCCGGGGAGCTGTTTTTT. This codes for CSVETSGSGELFF.

This clonotype was counted ten times or more. The V gene is TRBV28, the J gene TRBJ2-4; D possibly matches TRBD1 or TRBD2 (5 bases each). CDR1 is MDHEN, CDR2 SYDVKM, per germline. This CDR3 has 18 residues. V was clipped by 4 bases and J by 8 bases, with 27 bases between them. The chain's CDR3 is CASSSSLAPGTLSYIQYF. Written as DNA, the CDR3 is TGTGCCAGCAGTTCCAGCCTAGCCCCGGGGACCTTGTCCTACATTCAGTACTTC.

V is TRBV6-5 and J is TRBJ1-5, with D possibly matching TRBD1 (5 bases). The germline V and J ends were trimmed by 11 bases and 9 bases, with 14 bases remaining between them. This CDR3 contains 11 residues. CDR1 and CDR2 (germline): MNHEY, SVGAGI. The CDR3 DNA is TGTGCCGGACACCCCGAGGGGCCCCAGCATTTT. This encodes CAGHPEGPQHF.

This clonotype has just a few counts. The chain has TRBV7-3 and TRBJ2-5, with TRBD2 as a possible D gene (6 bases). Germline values: CDR1 SGHTA, CDR2 FQGTGA. V dropped 5 bases and J dropped 1 base, with 17 bases sitting between them. The CDR3 has 16 amino acids. The CDR3 DNA reads as TGTGCCAGCAGCCCGCTCGGCGGGGAACCCCAAGAGACCCAGTACTTC. This translates into CASSPLGGEPQETQYF.

The V call is TRBV6-5, the J call TRBJ2-2; D unresolved. From germline, CDR1 is MNHEY and CDR2 SVGAGI. The CDR3 extends over 14 amino acids. Trimming took off 2 bases at V and 4 bases at J, with 8 bases between the two ends. CDR3 loop: CASSYGWGTGELFF. In nucleotides, the CDR3 is TGTGCCAGCAGTTACGGGTGGGGCACCGGGGAGCTGTTTTTT.

This chain uses TRBV28 with TRBJ2-7, with D possibly TRBD2 on 5 matching bases. CDR1 is MDHEN and CDR2 is SYDVKM in the germline V gene. The CDR3 has 12 residues. V lost 5 bases to trimming and J lost 6 bases, with 11 bases between them. CDR3 coding DNA: TGTGCCAGCAGTCCTCTCCGGGGCGAGCAGTACGTC. Encoded protein: CASSPLRGEQYV.

The chain carries TRBV5-1 and TRBJ2-1, with TRBD1 identical over 9 bases. With 0 bases clipped from V and 9 bases from J, the junction kept 10 bases outside the gene matches. Germline V CDR1 and CDR2: SGHRS, YFSETQ. This CDR3 contains 16 residues. The CDR3 DNA is TGCGCCAGCAGCTTGGCGGGTCCGGACAGGGGAGGTGAGCAGTTCTTC. Protein sequence: CASSLAGPDRGGEQFF.

This clonotype appeared a few times. For the CDR3, the DNA is TGTGCCAGCAGCCAAGCGACTGACATCTCTGGAAACACCATATATTTT. Its translation: CASSQATDISGNTIYF. The chain combines TRBV14 with TRBJ1-3; the D is unclear. V lost 1 base and J 0 bases, leaving 10 bases between the germline ends. The germline gives CDR1 SGHDN, CDR2 FVKESK. This CDR3 is 16 amino acids long.

The chain uses TRBV7-3 and TRBJ2-5, with 9 bases that match TRBD2. Germline loops: CDR1 SGHTA, CDR2 FQGTGA. Trimming removed 6 bases from V and 2 bases from J; junction bases left unmatched: 4. This CDR3 comprises 14 residues. CDR3: CASSERGAQETQYF. CDR3 sequence (DNA): TGTGCCAGCAGTGAGCGGGGGGCGCAAGAGACCCAGTACTTC.

This clonotype was counted at least ten times. J is TRBJ1-2 and V is TRBV4-1, with unresolved D. This CDR3 is 13 amino acids long. Deletions cut 0 bases from V and 5 bases from J, with 7 bases between. From germline, CDR1 is MGHRA and CDR2 YSYEKL. CDR3 sequence reads: CASSQESGYGYTF. CDR3 coding DNA: TGCGCCAGCAGCCAAGAATCCGGGTATGGCTACACCTTC.

This clonotype was seen more than once but under ten times. V gene TRBV5-1 combines with J gene TRBJ2-3, with D perhaps matching TRBD2 (5 bases). This CDR3 has 15 amino acids. Looked up from germline, CDR1 is SGHRS and CDR2 is YFSETQ. V dropped 1 base and J dropped 2 bases, with 11 bases sitting between them. The CDR3 loop is CASSLRTRTTDTQYF. As DNA, the CDR3 is TGCGCCAGCAGCTTGAGGACTCGGACCACAGATACGCAGTATTTT.

The DNA of the CDR3 is TGTGCCAGCAGTTACTCGATAGCCAGTTCGAGTTTGGACACCATATATTTT. Protein: CASSYSIASSSLDTIYF. The chain employs TRBV6-2 or TRBV6-3 and TRBJ1-3, with D hard to call. CDR3 size: 17 residues. V gave up 0 bases and J gave up 8 bases, with 20 bases separating them. Germline values: CDR1 MNHEY, CDR2 SVGEGT.

The CDR3: CAVRGNTEAFF. The CDR3 region has the DNA TGTGCCGTTAGGGGTAACACTGAAGCTTTCTTT. J is TRBJ1-1 and V is TRBV2; the D gene is possibly TRBD1 (5 bases). V was trimmed by 11 bases and J by 2 bases, leaving 9 bases between them. The CDR3 runs 11 residues. The germline V gene has CDR1 SNHLY and CDR2 FYNNEI.

This clonotype was counted a few times. The chain links TRBV5-4 to TRBJ1-2; D remains ambiguous. V lost 5 bases and J 4 bases, leaving 21 bases between the germline ends. This CDR3 is built from 16 residues. The V gene's germline CDR1 is SGHNT and CDR2 YYREEE (reference sequence). The CDR3 region has the DNA TGTGCCAGCAGTCCCCCCGGAAATCGGAATGCCTATGGCTACACCTTC. Protein sequence: CASSPPGNRNAYGYTF.

The V gene is TRBV4-1, the J gene TRBJ2-7; D gene unclear. The CDR3 is 14 amino acids. The germline V gene encodes CDR1 MGHRA and CDR2 YSYEKL. Trimming removed 1 base at V and 3 bases at J, with 10 bases between. The CDR3 is CASSQVWTFYEQYF. For the CDR3, the DNA is TGCGCCAGCAGCCAAGTTTGGACGTTCTACGAGCAGTACTTC.

This clonotype was seen a handful of times. The rearrangement joins TRBV20-1 to TRBJ2-7, with D perhaps TRBD1 (5 bases). This CDR3 is built from 15 residues. Germline-derived CDR1 and CDR2 are DFQATT and SNEGSKA (reference sequence). The V end lost 3 bases, the J end lost 0 bases, and 15 bases lay between the germline ends. CDR3 residues: CSARETAINSYEQYF. The CDR3 DNA follows: TGCAGTGCTAGGGAGACAGCTATTAACTCCTACGAGCAGTACTTC.

The chain couples TRBV27 to TRBJ1-1; weak D call: TRBD1 (5 bases). Germline V gives CDR1 MNHEY, CDR2 SMNVEV (reference sequence). Trimming cost V 5 bases and J 0 bases, with 10 bases left between them. There are 14 residues in the CDR3. The chain's CDR3 is CASSAGGVNTEAFF. The CDR3 coding sequence is TGTGCCAGCAGTGCGGGAGGGGTGAACACTGAAGCTTTCTTT.

This clonotype came up a few times. This chain joins TRBV6-1 and TRBJ2-7; D remains ambiguous. CDR3 length: 13 residues. The V and J ends lost 7 bases and 3 bases respectively, with 13 bases between them. CDR1 and CDR2 (germline): MNHNS, SASEGT. In nucleotides, the CDR3 is TGTGCCAGCAAGCCGGGTCTCCTCTACGAGCAGTACTTC. Translation: CASKPGLLYEQYF.